This entry is about one T cell receptor beta chain. Its antigen remains unknown. V was trimmed by 4 bases and J by 6 bases, leaving 13 bases between them. The germline V gene has CDR1 MNHEY and CDR2 SMNVEV (reference sequence). The CDR3 sequence is 13 residues long. The sample is drawn from a study of response to subunit inactivated influenza vaccine. The study, taken as a whole, reports: Authors suggested that a seasonal influenza vaccination recruits few new T cells each time.

TCRdb recomputed calls from the RT-PCR reads with MiXCR, one row per CDR3 protein. Of roughly 760,000 distinct CDR3 sequences in the sample, approximately 21% are singletons; the top ten hold roughly a tenth. V is TRBV27 and J is TRBJ2-7; D might be TRBD2 (5 bases). The clonotype was recovered from a man aged 50-60 years who received an inactivated influenza vaccine. The source was PBMCs from blood, collected 5 days after vaccination. The CDR3: CASSSPAEGEQYF. The CDR3, as DNA: TGTGCCAGCAGTTCCCCGGCCGAGGGCGAGCAGTACTTC.